The clone carrying this T cell receptor beta chain was seen once. Its antigen is currently unknown. The data were produced by immunoSEQ multiplex PCR, yet TCRdb's version contains in-frame clones alone and is incomplete. Altogether about 83,000 clones are present, approximately 91% being singletons, with the ten largest covering 2.8%. These data originate in a study of identifying expanded T cells in peripheral blood. The study's findings and limits: Clone count variance between roughly two-week samples rose with total template count. Over two and four weeks, about 15 and 19 clones changed, versus approximately 1.1 between replicates.

Healthy donors had no documented immune events, such as infections, while sampled. The sequencing sample was made of blood. This sequence was found in a person aged 18-70 years in good health.

The CDR3 DNA sequence: TGTGCCAGTAGTATACGGACAGGGGTGAACACTGAAGCTTTCTTT. Translation: CASSIRTGVNTEAFF. This chain connects TRBV19 to TRBJ1-1; 9 bases agree with TRBD1. In germline, CDR1 is LNHDA, CDR2 SQIVND (reference sequence). J gave up 0 bases and V 2 bases, and 1 base lay outside the gene matches. The CDR3 totals 15 residues.